This TCR beta chain was obtained from a study of blood T cell repertoires in COVID-19. The wider study: Samples representing acute and convalescent COVID-19 were sourced from the United States, Italy and Spain.

This CDR3 spans 14 amino acids. The ends lost 3 bases at V and 8 bases at J; junction bases unmatched: 6. The V gene's germline CDR1 is SGHDN and CDR2 FVKESK. Source study methods: The assay estimated nucleated cells by amplifying reference gene primers. Sequencing used immunoSEQ multiplex PCR; TCRdb keeps in-frame clones, though not all of them. Clone size and the V and J calls come from that table; the DNA yielded D and trimming. The sample includes a few hundred thousand clones, around 91% of them seen just once. The chain has TRBV14 and TRBJ1-2; 10 nucleotides line up with TRBD1. Specimen: peripheral blood. The receptor comes from a woman aged 55-69 years with acute or convalescent COVID-19. The CDR3 DNA sequence: TGTGCCAGCAGCCACCCGGGACAGGGGTCCGGCTACACCTTC. Its protein product is CASSHPGQGSGYTF.